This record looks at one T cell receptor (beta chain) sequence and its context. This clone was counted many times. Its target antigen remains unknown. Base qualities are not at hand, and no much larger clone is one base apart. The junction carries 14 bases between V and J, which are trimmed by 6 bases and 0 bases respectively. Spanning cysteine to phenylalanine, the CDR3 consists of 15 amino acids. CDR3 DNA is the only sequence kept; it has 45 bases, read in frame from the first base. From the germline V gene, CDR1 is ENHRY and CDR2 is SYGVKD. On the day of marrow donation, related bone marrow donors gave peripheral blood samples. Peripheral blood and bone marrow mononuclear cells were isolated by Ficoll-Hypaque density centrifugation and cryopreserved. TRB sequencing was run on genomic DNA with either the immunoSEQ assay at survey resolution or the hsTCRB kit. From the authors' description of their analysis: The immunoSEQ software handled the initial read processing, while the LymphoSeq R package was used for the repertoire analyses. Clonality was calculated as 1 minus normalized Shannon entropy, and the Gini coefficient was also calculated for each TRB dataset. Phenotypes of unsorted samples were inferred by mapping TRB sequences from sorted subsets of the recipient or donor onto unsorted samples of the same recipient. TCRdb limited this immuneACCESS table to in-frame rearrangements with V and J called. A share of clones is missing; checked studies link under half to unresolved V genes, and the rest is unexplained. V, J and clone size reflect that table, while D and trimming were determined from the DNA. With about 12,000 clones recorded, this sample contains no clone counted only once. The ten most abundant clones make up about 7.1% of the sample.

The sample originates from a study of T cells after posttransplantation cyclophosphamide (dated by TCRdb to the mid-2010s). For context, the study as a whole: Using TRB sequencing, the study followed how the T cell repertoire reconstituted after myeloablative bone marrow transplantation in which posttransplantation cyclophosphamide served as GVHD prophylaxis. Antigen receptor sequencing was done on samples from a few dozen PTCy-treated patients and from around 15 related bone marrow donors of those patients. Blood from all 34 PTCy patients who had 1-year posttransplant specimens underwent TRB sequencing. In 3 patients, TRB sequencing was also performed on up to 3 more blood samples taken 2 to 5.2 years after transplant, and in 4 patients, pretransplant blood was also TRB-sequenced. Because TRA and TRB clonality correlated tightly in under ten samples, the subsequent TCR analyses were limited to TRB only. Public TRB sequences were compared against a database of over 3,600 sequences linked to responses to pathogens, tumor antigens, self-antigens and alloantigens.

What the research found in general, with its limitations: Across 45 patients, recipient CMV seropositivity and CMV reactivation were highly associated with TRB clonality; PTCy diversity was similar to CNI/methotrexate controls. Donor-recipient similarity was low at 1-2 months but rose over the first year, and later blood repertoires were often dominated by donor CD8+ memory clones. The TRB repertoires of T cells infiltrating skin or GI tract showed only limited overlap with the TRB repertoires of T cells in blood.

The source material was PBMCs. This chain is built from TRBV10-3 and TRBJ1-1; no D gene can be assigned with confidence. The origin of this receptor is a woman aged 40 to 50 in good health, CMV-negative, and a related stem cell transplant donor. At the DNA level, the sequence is TGTGCCATCAGGAGTGCGGTGAACATGAACACTGAAGCTTTCTTT. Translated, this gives CAIRSAVNMNTEAFF.